The source of this T cell receptor beta chain is a study of response to subunit inactivated influenza vaccine. Notes on the study in general: The authors offered the suggestion that each seasonal influenza vaccination recruits few new T cells.

In this sample, this clonotype turned up a few times. Its matching antigen is unknown. V shed 0 bases, J shed 4 bases, and the junction held 4 bases outside the gene matches. In germline, CDR1 is DFQATT, CDR2 SNEGSKA (reference sequence). The CDR3 loop spans 14 amino acids. TCRdb fed the RT-PCR reads into MiXCR, producing one record per CDR3 protein. The table shows a few hundred thousand distinct CDR3 sequences, with roughly 7.9% occurring only once. The rearrangement links TRBV20-1 to TRBJ1-1, with 8 positions matching TRBD1. This TCR came from a man in his fifties or sixties who received an inactivated influenza vaccine. Here the sequenced sample was PBMCs from blood, taken 23 to 25 months after vaccination. CDR3 bases: TGCAGTGCTAGAGACGACAGGGGAGGCACTGAAGCTTTCTTT. Protein product: CSARDDRGGTEAFF.